The clone carrying this TCR beta chain has a single count. What it binds is unknown. Repertoires were generated with immunoSEQ multiplex PCR, while TCRdb's copy carries only in-frame clones and drops some. The sample has roughly 400,000 clones, roughly 90% seen once; the top ten hold about 1.6%. The sample originates from a study of Ad26.COV2.S vaccination and SARS-CoV-2 variants. Study in general: Each vaccinee took Ad26.COV2.S intramuscularly, once or twice 56 days apart.

Treatment meaning: about 20 received Ad26.COV2.S at low or high dose, single or two shots; about 5 received placebo; per-sample allocation not given. The samples date from day 63 after the first vaccine or placebo injection. Per the germline V gene, CDR1 is MNHEY and CDR2 is SVGAGI. The CDR3 is 13 residues long. After removal of 8 bases from V and 5 bases from J, the junction contained 8 bases not matched to a gene. General study points: While placebo recipients had lower spike-specific TCR breadth, vaccine recipients had more. It is possible that the TCR breadth and depth analyses underestimated the total T cell responses.

V usage is TRBV6-5 and J usage is TRBJ2-7, with TRBD1 matching 8 bases. This TCR was sampled from a person between 18 and 59 years old who received the Ad26.COV2.S COVID-19 vaccine or a placebo. The sequences come from peripheral blood, collected in a trial of Ad26.COV2.S vaccine versus placebo. The CDR3 bases are TGTGCCAGCTCAAGGACAGGGCTTGACGAGCAGTACTTC. It codes for CASSRTGLDEQYF.